A single sample is the source of the 24 T cell receptor beta chains below, sequenced in a study of vaccination effects on CD4 cells after COVID-19. Antigens for these TCRs are unknown. After expansion with viral peptide pools in the ViraFEST assay, antigen-specific CD4+ T cells were sequenced. It was after roughly 11 days of culture that CD4+ T cells were isolated. Each participant was given two doses of one vaccine (BNT162b2 or mRNA-1273). Data came from immunoSEQ multiplex PCR; TCRdb stores just in-frame clones and leaves some out. The table includes some 61,000 clones, 76% detected once. The input for sequencing was CD4+ T cells from PBMCs cultured with HCoV-OC43 spike peptides, taken after COVID-19 vaccination. Described subset: HCoV-OC43 spike overlapping peptide pool stimulation. These receptors came from a human donor who received a COVID-19 vaccine.

The genes are TRBV5-6 and TRBJ1-2; no firm D call. The germline CDR1 and CDR2 sequences are SGHDT and YYEEEE. The ends were cut back, 0 bases at V and 3 bases at J, with 15 bases in the middle. The CDR3 loop spans 16 amino acids. CDR3 sequence (DNA): TGTGCCAGCAGCTTGGGAGCGGGCGTCACTCACTATGGCTACACCTTC. Its translation is CASSLGAGVTHYGYTF.

V gene TRBV5-1 combines with J gene TRBJ1-1; the D gene is possibly TRBD1 (6 bases). The CDR3 extends over 15 amino acids. The germline CDR1 and CDR2 sequences are SGHRS and YFSETQ. Deletions cut 0 bases from V and 0 bases from J, with 9 bases between. The CDR3 bases are TGCGCCAGCAGCTTGGTTTCAGGGGTGAACACTGAAGCTTTCTTT. Translation: CASSLVSGVNTEAFF.

The chain is built from TRBV18 and TRBJ2-1; D is possibly TRBD2 (6 bases). V lost 6 bases and J 7 bases, leaving 16 bases between the germline ends. This CDR3 comprises 14 residues. From germline, CDR1 is KGHSH and CDR2 LQKENI. The CDR3 DNA sequence: TGTGCCAGCTCGGGGGGTGTCGGACAAAATGAGCAGTTCTTC. Amino acid sequence: CASSGGVGQNEQFF.

This sequence joins TRBV3-1 (or the pseudogene TRBV3-2) and TRBJ1-5, with 9 bases matching TRBD1. The germline CDR1 and CDR2 sequences are LGHDT and YNNKEL (reference sequence). J lost 2 bases, V lost 3 bases, and 2 bases had no gene match. The CDR3 has 15 amino acids. CDR3 bases: TGTGCCAGCAGCCAGGACAGGGGTGGCAATCAGCCCCAGCATTTT. The encoded protein is CASSQDRGGNQPQHF.

The rearrangement links TRBV7-8 to TRBJ2-1; D uncertain. Germline V CDR1 and CDR2: SGHVS, FQNEAQ. There are 16 residues in the CDR3. The V and J ends lost 1 base and 0 bases respectively, with 10 bases between them. CDR3 nucleotides: TGTGCCAGCAGCTTAGTAAGCCTTGGCTCCTACAATGAGCAGTTCTTC. Protein: CASSLVSLGSYNEQFF.

This clone showed up just a few times. The CDR3, as DNA: TGTGCCAGCAGGGGCAATCTGGGAGAGCTGTTTTTT. Amino acids: CASRGNLGELFF. This chain connects TRBV6-5 to TRBJ1-4; no firm D call. Trimming left V 6 bases short and J 14 bases short, with 16 bases between. The CDR3 contains 12 residues. CDR1 and CDR2 (germline): MNHEY, SVGAGI.

This clone has only a few counts. The rearrangement uses TRBV5-1 and TRBJ2-1; 8 positions match TRBD1. This CDR3 is 16 amino acids long. After removal of 4 bases from V and 12 bases from J, the junction contained 18 bases not matched to a gene. Germline V gene data show CDR1 as SGHRS and CDR2 as YFSETQ. The CDR3 here is CASSDRGKITIQGQFF. Written as DNA, the CDR3 is TGCGCCAGCAGCGACAGGGGAAAGATTACAATTCAGGGGCAGTTCTTC. Together with reference TRBV5-1 and TRBJ2-1, the CDR3 gives the full variable domain: KAGVTQTPRYLIKTRGQQVTLSCSPISGHRSVSWYQQTPGQGLQFLFEYFSETQRNKGNFPGRFSGRQFSNSRSEMNVSTLELGDSALYLCASSDRGKITIQGQFFGPGTRLTVL.

In DNA, the CDR3 is TGTGCCTGGAGTGTTCTCTGGGAGAGTGGCTACACCTTC. Its translation is CAWSVLWESGYTF. V is TRBV30 and J is TRBJ1-2; D not certain. From germline, CDR1 is GTSNPN and CDR2 SVGIG (reference sequence). The length of the CDR3 is 13 residues. Between the trimmed V and J ends, which lost 0 bases and 7 bases, there was a span of 12 bases.

Concerning this clone: A junction boundary mismatches the germline segment, possibly from a read error. The CDR3 here is CASSLITGWVF. CDR3 DNA sequence: TGTGCCAGCAGCTTGATCACAGGGTGGGTCTTC. V gene TRBV5-6 combines with J gene TRBJ2-1, with a tentative D call TRBD1 (6 bases). Per the germline V gene, CDR1 is SGHDT and CDR2 is YYEEEE. This CDR3 comprises 11 residues. Based on the CDR3 plus reference TRBV5-6 and TRBJ2-1, the full variable domain is DAGVTQSPTHLIKTRGQQVTLRCSPKSGHDTVSWYQQALGQGPQFIFQYYEEEERQRGNFPDRFSGHQFPNYSSELNVNALLLGDSALYLCASSLITGWVFGPGTRLTVL.

This clone showed up just once. The chain uses TRBV27 and TRBJ2-7; D tentatively reads TRBD1 or TRBD2 (5 bases each). The length of the CDR3 is 15 residues. V gave up 5 bases and J gave up 4 bases, with 18 bases separating them. Germline CDR1 and CDR2: MNHEY and SMNVEV (reference sequence). The CDR3 nucleotides read TGTGCCAGCAGTCCCCGAAAACCGGGGCCTTACGAGCAGTACGTC. This sequence encodes CASSPRKPGPYEQYV.

J is TRBJ1-1 and V is TRBV6-4; 7 positions agree with TRBD1. With 2 bases clipped from V and 1 base from J, the junction kept 4 bases outside the gene matches. The CDR3 has 15 residues. The germline CDR1 and CDR2 sequences are MRHNA and SNTAGT. In DNA, the CDR3 is TGTGCCAGCAGTGACCGGACAGGAGGGAACACTGAAGCTTTCTTT. Translation gives CASSDRTGGNTEAFF.

In its sample, this clone was seen a few times. V is TRBV10-3 and J is TRBJ1-1; D may be TRBD1 (6 bases). The CDR3 length is 14 residues. Trimming took 8 bases from V and 1 from J, leaving 14 bases between them. Germline values: CDR1 ENHRY, CDR2 SYGVKD. CDR3 in DNA: TGTGCCATCCAGCCAAGGGGGGAGAACACTGAAGCTTTCTTT. It specifies CAIQPRGENTEAFF.

This clone showed up just a few times. The chain couples TRBV21-1 to TRBJ1-1. TRBV21-1 is reported as a pseudogene. The CDR3 is 12 residues long. Written as DNA, the CDR3 is TGTGCCAGCAGCGGGGGTTACACTGAAGCTTTCTTT. Protein: CASSGGYTEAFF.

V and J are TRBV16 and TRBJ2-1, with 9 bases aligning to TRBD2. The length of the CDR3 is 16 residues. The germline gives CDR1 KGHSY, CDR2 FQNENV. J lost 0 bases, V lost 3 bases, and 3 bases had no gene match. The CDR3 spells CASSQFSGGSYNEQFF. The DNA of the CDR3 is TGTGCCAGCAGCCAGTTTAGCGGGGGCTCCTACAATGAGCAGTTCTTC.

This chain connects TRBV10-3 to TRBJ2-7; TRBD2 agrees at 7 bases. Germline values: CDR1 ENHRY, CDR2 SYGVKD. The CDR3 is made up of 13 amino acids. V shed 10 bases and J 2 bases; nucleotides not matched to a gene: 8. The DNA for the CDR3 is TGTGCCACAAGGACTAGAGAAACCTACGAGCAGTACGTC. It translates to CATRTRETYEQYV.

The chain joins TRBV20-1 to TRBJ1-2, with 9 bases fitting TRBD1. V was pared by 3 bases and J by 4 bases, with 9 bases of the junction left unmatched. The CDR3 totals 15 residues. The germline gives CDR1 DFQATT, CDR2 SNEGSKA (reference sequence). DNA for the CDR3: TGCAGTGCTAGTCACGGGACAGGGCCCGGCTATGGCTACACCTTC. Protein sequence: CSASHGTGPGYGYTF.

The V and J genes are TRBV28 and TRBJ1-1; TRBD1 aligns across 8 bases. The trim removed 6 bases at V and 7 bases at J, leaving 10 bases unmatched. This CDR3 comprises 14 residues. Looked up from germline, CDR1 is MDHEN and CDR2 is SYDVKM. The CDR3 DNA is TGTGCCAGCAGCCGACCCTCCGACAGGGGTGAAGCTTTCTTT. Translated, it gives CASSRPSDRGEAFF.

The V and J genes are TRBV11-3 and TRBJ2-7, with TRBD1 as a possible D gene (5 bases). V lost 9 bases and J 6 bases, leaving 15 bases between the germline ends. Per the germline V gene, CDR1 is SGHNT and CDR2 is YENEEA. CDR3 length: 12 amino acids. CDR3 sequence reads: CASRSREGEQYV. In DNA, the CDR3 is TGTGCCAGTCGGTCCAGGGAAGGCGAGCAGTACGTC.

The genes are TRBV7-8 and TRBJ2-5, with TRBD2 matching over 8 bases. Germline V lookup: CDR1 SGHVS, CDR2 FQNEAQ. This CDR3 contains 16 residues. The trim removed 5 bases at V and 6 bases at J, leaving 14 bases unmatched. The CDR3 protein is CASSKARTSPLKTQYF. For the CDR3, the DNA is TGTGCCAGCAGCAAGGCCAGGACTAGCCCTTTGAAGACCCAGTACTTC.

The chain recombines TRBV24-1 with TRBJ2-5; 10 bases agree with TRBD2. CDR3 size: 15 residues. V dropped 5 bases and J dropped 5; count of bases not matched to a gene: 7. The germline V gene has CDR1 KGHDR and CDR2 SFDVKD. CDR3 residues: CATSGSSGGTETQYF. The CDR3 nucleotides read TGTGCCACCAGTGGATCTAGCGGGGGTACTGAGACCCAGTACTTC.

This clone was counted a few times. The CDR3 region is CATRTGLTYEQYV. DNA of the CDR3: TGTGCCACCCGGACCGGGTTAACCTACGAGCAGTACGTC. The chain links TRBV10-3 to TRBJ2-7; the D is unclear. The V end lost 10 bases, the J end lost 2 bases, and 15 bases lay between the germline ends. CDR3 size: 13 residues. Looked up from germline, CDR1 is ENHRY and CDR2 is SYGVKD.

The chain links TRBV28 to TRBJ2-6, with D uncertain. Germline CDR1 MDHEN, CDR2 SYDVKM. This CDR3 is built from 15 residues. Trimming removed 3 bases at V and 0 bases at J, with 6 bases between. CDR3 DNA sequence: TGTGCCAGCAGTTTTGAACACTCTGGGGCCAACGTCCTGACTTTC. Its protein is CASSFEHSGANVLTF.

The chain couples TRBV7-3 to TRBJ2-2; no firm D call. Trimming cost V 5 bases and J 4 bases, with 8 bases left between them. The length of the CDR3 is 13 residues. Germline V gene sequence: CDR1 SGHTA, CDR2 FQGTGA. The CDR3 spells CASSAAITGELFF. DNA for the CDR3: TGTGCCAGCAGCGCCGCCATCACCGGGGAGCTGTTTTTT. The complete variable domain, with remaining parts taken from reference TRBV7-3 and TRBJ2-2, reads GAGVSQTPSNKVTEKGKYVELRCDPISGHTALYWYRQSLGQGPEFLIYFQGTGAADDSGLPNDRFFAVRPEGSVSTLKIQRTERGDSAVYLCASSAAITGELFFGEGSRLTVL.

The chain carries TRBV7-9 and TRBJ2-1; maybe TRBD2 (6 bases). CDR1 and CDR2 from the germline V gene are SEHNR and FQNEAQ (reference sequence). The germline V and J ends were trimmed by 5 bases and 2 bases, with 10 bases remaining between them. The CDR3 covers 14 residues. The CDR3 DNA follows: TGTGCCAGCAGCAACGGGGGACCCTACAATGAGCAGTTCTTC. Translation: CASSNGGPYNEQFF.